The 26 T cell receptor beta chains given below trace back to one sample, sequenced in a study of T cell responses to AZD1222 COVID-19 vaccine. Libraries were prepared by immunoSEQ multiplex PCR; TCRdb keeps only in-frame clonotypes and omits some of them. The data show fewer than 200,000 clones, around nine tenths seen once. The specimen comprised peripheral blood, sampled on day 0 of AZD1222 vaccination. The receptors shown here come from an adult in good health.

Concerning this clone itself: Other DNA sequences from this sample encode an identical CDR3 as well. V and J are TRBV28 and TRBJ1-6; D uncertain. V lost 5 bases, J lost 6 bases, and 2 bases lay in between. This CDR3 has 11 residues. Germline V CDR1 and CDR2: MDHEN, SYDVKM. The DNA for the CDR3 is TGTGCCAGCAGTCCTAATTCACCCCTCCACTTT. It yields the protein CASSPNSPLHF.

This chain uses TRBV28 with TRBJ1-1; TRBD1 agrees at 8 bases. CDR3 length equals 15 residues. The V gene end was trimmed by 5 bases and the J gene end by 1 base; junction bases not matched to a gene: 6. Germline CDR1 and CDR2: MDHEN and SYDVKM. DNA for the CDR3: TGTGCCAGCAGTCATCTCAGGGGGCGGAACACTGAAGCTTTCTTT. It specifies CASSHLRGRNTEAFF.

The chain recombines TRBV19 with TRBJ2-1; 7 bases agree with TRBD1. J lost 9 bases, V lost 5 bases, and 10 bases had no gene match. Germline V gives CDR1 LNHDA, CDR2 SQIVND (reference sequence). The CDR3 has 14 residues. CDR3 bases: TGTGCCAGTAGTCCCACGAGGGGGCTAAGTGAGCAGTTCTTC. Its translation: CASSPTRGLSEQFF.

The chain combines TRBV14 with TRBJ1-1, with TRBD1 matching 10 bases. V lost 0 bases to trimming and J lost 0 bases; unmatched junction nucleotides: 7. CDR1 is SGHDN, CDR2 FVKESK, per germline. The CDR3 loop spans 18 amino acids. CDR3 protein: CASSQELGTGVLNTEAFF. The DNA of the CDR3 is TGTGCCAGCAGCCAAGAGTTAGGGACAGGGGTTTTGAACACTGAAGCTTTCTTT.

The V call is TRBV5-6, the J call TRBJ1-3; D is unclear. Trimming left V 4 bases short and J 4 bases short, with 6 bases between. This CDR3 comprises 12 residues. From germline, CDR1 is SGHDT and CDR2 YYEEEE. This CDR3 reads CASSVVGNTIYF. CDR3 DNA sequence: TGTGCCAGCAGCGTCGTAGGAAACACCATATATTTT.

The J gene is TRBJ1-2, the V gene TRBV6-1; D remains unclear. CDR1 and CDR2 (germline): MNHNS, SASEGT. Trimming stripped 4 bases from V and 2 bases from J, with 14 bases between. CDR3 length: 15 residues. The CDR3 loop is CASSGAWGGNYGYTF. CDR3 DNA sequence: TGTGCCAGCAGTGGAGCGTGGGGAGGCAACTATGGCTACACCTTC.

The genes are TRBV27 and TRBJ2-2, with a possible D match to TRBD1 (6 bases). The V gene lost 2 bases and the J gene lost 2 bases, with 15 bases spanning the gap. Germline CDR1 reads MNHEY; CDR2 reads SMNVEV (reference sequence). The CDR3 is made up of 17 amino acids. The CDR3 loop reads CASSLRSGTLNTGELFF. CDR3 nucleotides: TGTGCCAGCAGTTTAAGGTCCGGGACACTAAACACCGGGGAGCTGTTTTTT.

This clone was found a few times. V and J are TRBV7-9 and TRBJ2-1; 11 bases are a match to TRBD2. With V trimmed by 7 bases and J by 8 bases, 4 bases remained unmatched. The CDR3 consists of 13 residues. CDR1 is SEHNR and CDR2 is FQNEAQ in the germline V gene (reference sequence). The CDR3 DNA sequence: TGTGCCAGCATACTAGCGGGAGTAGATGAGCAGTTCTTC. Translated, it gives CASILAGVDEQFF.

This clone was detected only once. The J gene is TRBJ2-2, the V gene TRBV10-3, with a possible D match to TRBD2 (6 bases). The CDR3 runs 14 residues. Per germline, CDR1 ENHRY and CDR2 SYGVKD. V dropped 5 bases and J dropped 1 base, with 8 bases sitting between them. CDR3 DNA sequence: TGTGCCATCAGTCGTAGCGGGAACACCGGGGAGCTGTTTTTT. Translated, it gives CAISRSGNTGELFF.

V gene TRBV28 combines with J gene TRBJ2-5; 7 bases are a match to TRBD1. Trimming at V came to 6 bases and at J to 1 base, leaving 11 bases not matched to a gene. Germline CDR1 and CDR2: MDHEN and SYDVKM. The CDR3 has 16 residues. The CDR3 here is CASSPTRGTAQETQYF. The CDR3 nucleotides are TGTGCCAGCAGCCCCACTCGAGGGACAGCCCAAGAGACCCAGTACTTC. The whole variable domain, remainder taken from reference TRBV28 and TRBJ2-5, is DVKVTQSSRYLVKRTGEKVFLECVQDMDHENMFWYRQDPGLGLRLIYFSYDVKMKEKGDIPEGYSVSREKKERFSLILESASTNQTSMYLCASSPTRGTAQETQYFGPGTRLLVL.

The chain uses TRBV30 and TRBJ1-4; no definite D call. V was clipped by 1 base and J by 5 bases, with 11 bases between them. Germline values: CDR1 GTSNPN, CDR2 SVGIG (reference sequence). This CDR3 is built from 14 residues. CDR3 region: CAWSALLANEKLFF. CDR3 DNA: TGTGCCTGGAGTGCACTTTTAGCAAATGAAAAACTGTTTTTT.

V and J are TRBV7-3 and TRBJ2-3, with D hard to call. The CDR3 extends over 12 amino acids. V was shortened by 2 bases and J by 4 bases, with 4 bases between the two germline ends. From germline, CDR1 is SGHTA and CDR2 FQGTGA. CDR3 sequence: CASSLFPDTQYF. The CDR3 region has the DNA TGTGCCAGCAGCTTATTCCCAGATACGCAGTATTTT.

This clone occurred once. The rearrangement uses TRBV6-5 and TRBJ1-2, with 10 positions matching TRBD1. This CDR3 has 15 amino acids. The germline V gene has CDR1 MNHEY and CDR2 SVGAGI. Germline trimming cut 5 bases from V and 2 bases from J; bases unmatched to any gene: 5. The CDR3 protein is CASSHRDRGNYGYTF. The CDR3 nucleotides read TGTGCCAGCAGTCACCGGGACAGGGGAAACTATGGCTACACCTTC.

The chain joins TRBV7-9 to TRBJ1-2; possible D gene TRBD1, 5 bases. The CDR3 extends over 16 amino acids. Germline V gene lookup returns CDR1 SEHNR and CDR2 FQNEAQ (reference sequence). Trimming took off 0 bases at V and 3 bases at J, with 14 bases between the two ends. In DNA, the CDR3 is TGTGCCAGCAGCTTAGCGTTGGGGGGAATGGACTATGGCTACACCTTC. Translation: CASSLALGGMDYGYTF.

J is TRBJ1-2 and V is TRBV30, with 9 bases that match TRBD1. The germline V gene has CDR1 GTSNPN and CDR2 SVGIG (reference sequence). The CDR3 runs to 14 residues. V lost 4 bases to trimming and J lost 7 bases; unmatched junction nucleotides: 10. The CDR3 region is CAWNVLTGGSGYTF. The DNA of the CDR3 is TGTGCCTGGAATGTGCTTACAGGGGGCAGTGGCTACACCTTC. The complete variable domain, with remaining parts taken from reference TRBV30 and TRBJ1-2, reads SQTIHQWPATLVQPVGSPLSLECTVEGTSNPNLYWYRQAAGRGLQLLFYSVGIGQISSEVPQNLSASRPQDRQFILSSKKLLLSDSGFYLCAWNVLTGGSGYTFGSGTRLTVV.

The CDR3: CAWSVHSGPYGYTF. The CDR3 DNA is TGTGCCTGGAGTGTACACTCAGGCCCCTATGGCTACACCTTC. This chain uses TRBV30 with TRBJ1-2; D remains ambiguous. Trimming cost V 0 bases and J 4 bases, with 12 bases left between them. This CDR3 is 14 amino acids long. Germline CDR1 GTSNPN, CDR2 SVGIG (reference sequence).

V usage is TRBV7-3 and J usage is TRBJ2-1, with 10 nucleotides matching TRBD2. The CDR3 runs to 15 residues. V shed 5 bases, J shed 6 bases, and the junction held 7 bases outside the gene matches. In germline, CDR1 is SGHTA, CDR2 FQGTGA. CDR3 protein: CASSPVAGGFNEQFF. The CDR3 coding sequence is TGTGCCAGCAGCCCCGTAGCGGGGGGATTCAATGAGCAGTTCTTC.

This clone was observed once. V gene TRBV7-6 combines with J gene TRBJ1-2, with TRBD1 as a possible D gene (5 bases). Trimming took 5 bases from V and 5 from J, leaving 12 bases between them. The CDR3 is 13 residues long. CDR1 is SGHVS, CDR2 FNYEAQ, per germline. DNA for the CDR3: TGTGCCAGCAGCCCCGGGACCCTTTATGGCTACACCTTC. The encoded protein is CASSPGTLYGYTF.

This chain links TRBV18 with TRBJ1-3, with a possible D match to TRBD1 (5 bases). With 3 bases removed from V and 1 base from J, the gap between germline ends came to 7 bases. Per the germline V gene, CDR1 is KGHSH and CDR2 is LQKENI. The CDR3 covers 14 residues. Written as DNA, the CDR3 is TGTGCCAGCTCACCGTCAGGGTCTGGAAACACCATATATTTT. Encoded protein: CASSPSGSGNTIYF.

The V call is TRBV18, the J call TRBJ1-1; D may be TRBD1 (5 bases). Germline CDR1 KGHSH, CDR2 LQKENI. The germline V and J ends were trimmed by 5 bases and 0 bases, with 13 bases remaining between them. The CDR3 extends over 15 amino acids. CDR3 DNA sequence: TGTGCCAGCTCATCTGCCTGGGGCATGAACACTGAAGCTTTCTTT. It yields the protein CASSSAWGMNTEAFF.

The chain couples TRBV29-1 to TRBJ2-7; 7 bases fit TRBD1. CDR3 length equals 14 residues. The junction had 11 bases not matched to a gene; V was cut back by 4 bases and J by 5 bases. From germline, CDR1 is SQVTM and CDR2 ANQGSEA. This chain's CDR3 is CSVGVRQGPHEQYF. CDR3 nucleotide sequence: TGCAGCGTTGGGGTCCGACAGGGCCCCCACGAGCAGTACTTC.

V and J are TRBV5-1 and TRBJ1-1; 9 positions agree with TRBD1. The V gene end was trimmed by 0 bases and the J gene end by 1 base; junction bases not matched to a gene: 4. CDR1 is SGHRS, CDR2 YFSETQ, per germline. The CDR3 loop spans 16 amino acids. CDR3 DNA: TGCGCCAGCAGCTTGGGGACAGGGGCGGGGAACACTGAAGCTTTCTTT. It specifies CASSLGTGAGNTEAFF.

The gene calls are TRBV9 and TRBJ1-1; D gene ambiguous. This CDR3 is 11 amino acids long. CDR1 is SGDLS and CDR2 is YYNGEE in the germline V gene. Between the trimmed V and J ends, which lost 6 bases and 6 bases, there was a span of 9 bases. CDR3 DNA: TGTGCCAGCAATCGAGACGCTGAAGCTTTCTTT. Translating gives CASNRDAEAFF.

The chain couples TRBV25-1 to TRBJ1-1; maybe TRBD1 (5 bases). The CDR3 sequence is 15 residues long. CDR1 is MGHDK and CDR2 is SYGVNS in the germline V gene. V gave up 7 bases and J gave up 0 bases, with 15 bases separating them. CDR3 in amino acids: CASIGREKMNTEAFF. The CDR3 bases are TGTGCCAGCATTGGCAGGGAGAAGATGAACACTGAAGCTTTCTTT.

The chain links TRBV27 to TRBJ1-5; D remains unclear. Germline lookup yields CDR1 MNHEY and CDR2 SMNVEV (reference sequence). The CDR3 has 16 amino acids. V lost 8 bases and J lost 3, with 20 bases in between. The CDR3 is CASGLKPSQFNQPQHF. The DNA of the CDR3 is TGTGCCAGCGGATTAAAACCTTCCCAGTTCAATCAGCCCCAGCATTTT.

CDR3 bases: TGTGCCAGTCTCTCCGGGACTAGGAGTTACAATGAGCAGTTCTTC. It translates to CASLSGTRSYNEQFF. The chain recombines TRBV19 with TRBJ2-1, with 8 bases identical to TRBD2. The trim removed 8 bases at V and 4 bases at J, leaving 10 bases unmatched. Germline CDR1 and CDR2: LNHDA and SQIVND (reference sequence). The CDR3 runs to 15 residues. The entire variable domain, with the rest obtained from reference TRBV19 and TRBJ2-1, is as follows: DGGITQSPKYLFRKEGQNVTLSCEQNLNHDAMYWYRQDPGQGLRLIYYSQIVNDFQKGDIAEGYSVSREKKESFPLTVTSAQKNPTAFYLCASLSGTRSYNEQFFGPGTRLTVL.